This T cell receptor beta chain was captured in a study of blood T cell repertoires in COVID-19. Study summary: Acute and convalescent COVID-19 samples came from the United States, Italy and Spain.

Across about two dozen US areas, participants ranged in age from 18 to 89 years. The method was immunoSEQ multiplex PCR; TCRdb's version includes in-frame clones alone and lacks a portion of them. The repertoire has about 270,000 clones, about nine tenths of them found once; the top ten carry over 3.5%. The table lists this clone with a few counts. From germline, CDR1 is SGDLS and CDR2 YYNGEE. Trimming took off 4 bases at V and 7 bases at J, with 6 bases between the two ends. The CDR3 has 11 amino acids. Source material: PBMCs or T cells enriched from blood (not recorded which). The V call is TRBV9, the J call TRBJ2-1; D gene uncertain. The clonotype was recovered from a woman in her twenties or thirties with acute COVID-19. CDR3 loop: CASSTENEQFF. DNA of the CDR3: TGTGCCAGCAGCACGGAGAATGAGCAGTTCTTC.